This T cell receptor (beta chain) came from a study of control samples from healthy donors and cancer patients. Clones were sequenced by immunoSEQ multiplex PCR, and TCRdb holds only the in-frame ones, with some missing. The sample holds about 270,000 clones; over 75% are singletons and the top ten take 13%. V lost 0 bases and J 3 bases, leaving 11 bases between the germline ends. Germline V CDR1 and CDR2: MGHRA, YSYEKL. This CDR3 spans 15 amino acids. The sequenced material came from PBMCs. This clonotype was obtained from an older woman with lung cancer. The chain is built from TRBV4-1 and TRBJ1-1; possibly TRBD1 for D (5 bases). The CDR3 region has the DNA TGCGCCAGCAGCCAAGAAAAGAGGGGACACACTGAAGCTTTCTTT. The encoded protein is CASSQEKRGHTEAFF.